This TCR beta chain appears in the sequencing data of a study of blood T cell repertoires in COVID-19 (dated by TCRdb to about 2020). General notes on the study: Samples covering the acute and convalescent phases of COVID-19 were provided by collaborators in the United States, Italy and Spain. The sample metadata nearly always contained a de-identified subject ID, COVID-19 status, age in years and sex. The material from the prospective study consisted of cDNA or gDNA derived from T cells, B-cell-depleted T cells, or PBMCs. The dataset comprised deeply sampled blood TCRbeta repertoires from subjects exposed to, actively infected with, or recovered from COVID-19. The samples were drawn from the first 160 participants of the ongoing ImmuneRACE study and from roughly 1,300 subjects provided by 6 global collaborators. The repertoires were made available in a free public database intended to serve as a resource for research on the immune response to SARS-CoV-2. Where HLA class I and class II types were available, the types were taken from metadata supplied by the sample provider, not from assay-based typing. Results and caveats for the whole study, not just this receptor: The quantity of clinical and demographic metadata differed by source and by participant and was supplied without curation.

Each collaborating institution followed its own protocols to collect whole blood in K2EDTA tubes. For TCRbeta analysis, collaborator samples were shipped as frozen whole blood, as isolated PBMCs, or as DNA extracted from either sample type. The immunoSEQ Assay, a bias-controlled multiplex PCR, was used to amplify TCRbeta CDR3 regions from genomic DNA. The original pipeline was this. Nucleated cell counts per sample were estimated from amplification of reference gene primers within the assay. To quantify the absolute abundance of each unique TCRbeta CDR3 rearrangement, sequence reads were collapsed and filtered. For each sample, productive Simpson clonality was calculated as the square root of Simpson's diversity index across productive rearrangements. TCRdb retrieved this table from immuneACCESS and kept in-frame rearrangements only. Not all clones are present; in checked studies, unresolved V genes account for under half, and no reason is known for the remainder. V, J and clone size were drawn from that table, and D and trimming were deduced from the DNA. The sample has about 180,000 clones on record, about 88% of them singletons. The ten largest account for 2.5% to 3.5% of the sample.

V was cut back by 5 bases and J by 0 bases, leaving a gap of 10 bases between them. The CDR3, cysteine through phenylalanine, is 14 amino acids long. The sequence is cut down to CDR3 DNA, 42 bases in frame from base 1. Via the germline V gene, CDR1 is SGHNT and CDR2 YENEEA. Remarks on this clone: There is no known antigen for this receptor. Nothing much larger sits one base from this clone, and base qualities are not available.

Sequences were obtained from peripheral blood. This chain is built from TRBV11-3 and TRBJ1-1, with the D gene too uncertain to name. This TCR was sampled from a woman aged 30 to 39 with active or convalescent COVID-19. The CDR3: CASSLRSMNTEAFF. In nucleotides, the sequence is TGTGCCAGCAGCCTAAGATCAATGAACACTGAAGCTTTCTTT.